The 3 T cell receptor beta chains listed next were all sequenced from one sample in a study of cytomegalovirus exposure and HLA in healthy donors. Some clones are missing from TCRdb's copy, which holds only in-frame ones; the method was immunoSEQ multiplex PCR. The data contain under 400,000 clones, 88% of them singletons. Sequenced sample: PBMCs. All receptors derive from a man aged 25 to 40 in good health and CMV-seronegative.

CDR3 sequence (DNA): TGTGCCAGCAGCCCCGACAGGGCTAATCGGTACAATGAGCAGTTCTTC. The encoded protein is CASSPDRANRYNEQFF. The chain combines TRBV7-2 with TRBJ2-1, with 7 bases identical to TRBD1. The CDR3 runs to 16 residues. V gave up 5 bases and J gave up 4 bases; unmatched junction bases: 11. CDR1 SGHTA and CDR2 FQGNSA come from the germline V gene.

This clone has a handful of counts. This CDR3 is CASSQAADRREQYF. For the CDR3, the DNA is TGCGCCAGCAGCCAAGCAGCCGACCGGAGGGAGCAGTACTTC. The V and J genes are TRBV4-3 and TRBJ2-7; D is perhaps TRBD2 (5 bases). CDR1 is LGHNA, CDR2 YSLEER, per germline. Trimming cost V 1 base and J 7 bases, with 14 bases left between them. The CDR3 loop spans 14 amino acids.

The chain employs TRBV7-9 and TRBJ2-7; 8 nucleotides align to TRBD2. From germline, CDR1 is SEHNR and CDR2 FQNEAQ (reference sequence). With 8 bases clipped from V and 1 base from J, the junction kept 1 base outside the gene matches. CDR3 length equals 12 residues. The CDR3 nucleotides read TGTGCCAGCCAGCGGGGGTCCTACGAGCAGTACTTC. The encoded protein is CASQRGSYEQYF.